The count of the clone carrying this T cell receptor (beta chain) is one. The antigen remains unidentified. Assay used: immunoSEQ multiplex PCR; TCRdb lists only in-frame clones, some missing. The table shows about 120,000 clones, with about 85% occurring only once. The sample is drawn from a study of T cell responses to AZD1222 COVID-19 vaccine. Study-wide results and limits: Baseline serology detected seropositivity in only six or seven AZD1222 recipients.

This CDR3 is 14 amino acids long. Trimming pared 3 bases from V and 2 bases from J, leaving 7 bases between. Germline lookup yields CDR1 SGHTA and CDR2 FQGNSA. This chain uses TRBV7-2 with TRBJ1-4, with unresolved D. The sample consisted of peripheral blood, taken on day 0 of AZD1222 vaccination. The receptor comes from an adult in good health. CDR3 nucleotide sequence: TGTGCCAGCAGCTTCAGGCCCACTAATGAAAAACTGTTTTTT. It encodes CASSFRPTNEKLFF.